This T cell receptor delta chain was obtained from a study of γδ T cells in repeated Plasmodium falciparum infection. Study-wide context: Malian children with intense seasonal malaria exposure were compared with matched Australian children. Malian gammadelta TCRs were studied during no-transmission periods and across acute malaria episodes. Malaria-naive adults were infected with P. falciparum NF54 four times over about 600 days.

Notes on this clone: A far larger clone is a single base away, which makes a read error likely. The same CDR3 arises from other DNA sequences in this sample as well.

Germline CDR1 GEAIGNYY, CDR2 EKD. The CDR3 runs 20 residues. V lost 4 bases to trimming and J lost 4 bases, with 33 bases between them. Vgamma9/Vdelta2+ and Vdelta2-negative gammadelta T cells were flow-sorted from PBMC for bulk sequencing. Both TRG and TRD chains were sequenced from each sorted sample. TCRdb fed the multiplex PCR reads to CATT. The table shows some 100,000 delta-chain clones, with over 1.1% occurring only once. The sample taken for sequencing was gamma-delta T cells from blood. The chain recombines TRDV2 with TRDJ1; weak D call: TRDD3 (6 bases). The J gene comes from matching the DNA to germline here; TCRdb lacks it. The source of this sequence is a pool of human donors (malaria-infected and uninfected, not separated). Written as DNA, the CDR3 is TGTGCCTGTGATCCCATTAAAACCCCGGGGACTGGGAAGTTACTCGATAAACTCATCTTT. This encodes CACDPIKTPGTGKLLDKLIF.